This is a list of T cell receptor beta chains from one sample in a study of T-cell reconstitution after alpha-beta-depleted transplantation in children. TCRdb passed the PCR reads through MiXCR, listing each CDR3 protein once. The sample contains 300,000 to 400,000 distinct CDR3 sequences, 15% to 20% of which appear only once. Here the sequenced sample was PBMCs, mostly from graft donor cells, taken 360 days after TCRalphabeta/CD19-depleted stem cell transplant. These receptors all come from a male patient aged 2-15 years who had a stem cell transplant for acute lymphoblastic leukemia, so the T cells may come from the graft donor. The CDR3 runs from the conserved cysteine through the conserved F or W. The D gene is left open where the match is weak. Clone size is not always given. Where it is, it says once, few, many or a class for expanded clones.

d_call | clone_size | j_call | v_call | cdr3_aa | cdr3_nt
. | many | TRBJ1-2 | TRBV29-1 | CSVSPVRGRGYTF | TGCAGCGTATCCCCGGTTCGCGGAAGGGGCTACACCTTC
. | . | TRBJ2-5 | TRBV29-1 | CSANDRQETQYF | TGCAGCGCAAACGACAGACAAGAGACCCAGTACTTC
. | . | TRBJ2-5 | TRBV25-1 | CASSEWGVPETQYF | TGTGCCAGCAGTGAATGGGGGGTTCCGGAGACCCAGTACTTC
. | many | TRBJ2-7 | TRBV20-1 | CSAREPSGRYEQYF | TGCAGTGCTAGGGAGCCATCGGGGCGCTACGAGCAGTACTTC
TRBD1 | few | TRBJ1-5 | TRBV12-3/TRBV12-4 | CASSQGARNQPQHF | TGTGCCAGCAGCCAGGGGGCTAGAAATCAGCCCCAGCATTTT
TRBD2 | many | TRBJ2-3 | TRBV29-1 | CSVEGRLAGGPDTQYF | TGCAGCGTTGAAGGGCGACTAGCGGGAGGGCCAGATACGCAGTATTTT
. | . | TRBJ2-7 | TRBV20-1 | CSASAGRRPYEQYF | TGCAGTGCTTCCGCCGGGCGGAGGCCCTACGAGCAGTACTTC
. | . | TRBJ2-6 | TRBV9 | CASSVGGPGLSGANVLTF | TGTGCCAGCAGCGTAGGTGGCCCAGGTTTGTCTGGGGCCAACGTCCTGACTTTC
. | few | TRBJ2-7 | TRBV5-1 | CASSPQGLWHEQYF | TGCGCCAGCAGCCCCCAGGGCCTTTGGCACGAGCAGTACTTC
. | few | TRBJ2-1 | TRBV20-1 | CSAARRGDEQFF | TGCAGTGCTGCTAGGCGGGGCGATGAGCAGTTCTTC
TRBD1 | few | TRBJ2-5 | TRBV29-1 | CSVGIPGGTQYF | TGCAGCGTCGGGATCCCAGGGGGGACCCAGTACTTC
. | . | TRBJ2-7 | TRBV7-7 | CASSSLALYEQYF | TGTGCTAGCAGCTCCCTAGCGCTCTACGAGCAGTACTTC
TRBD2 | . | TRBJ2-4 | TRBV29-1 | CSAIAGGSKNIQYF | TGCAGCGCCATAGCGGGAGGTTCCAAAAACATTCAGTACTTC
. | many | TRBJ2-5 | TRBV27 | CASSFYGRTAAETQYF | TGTGCCAGCAGTTTTTATGGTCGGACAGCAGCAGAGACCCAGTACTTC